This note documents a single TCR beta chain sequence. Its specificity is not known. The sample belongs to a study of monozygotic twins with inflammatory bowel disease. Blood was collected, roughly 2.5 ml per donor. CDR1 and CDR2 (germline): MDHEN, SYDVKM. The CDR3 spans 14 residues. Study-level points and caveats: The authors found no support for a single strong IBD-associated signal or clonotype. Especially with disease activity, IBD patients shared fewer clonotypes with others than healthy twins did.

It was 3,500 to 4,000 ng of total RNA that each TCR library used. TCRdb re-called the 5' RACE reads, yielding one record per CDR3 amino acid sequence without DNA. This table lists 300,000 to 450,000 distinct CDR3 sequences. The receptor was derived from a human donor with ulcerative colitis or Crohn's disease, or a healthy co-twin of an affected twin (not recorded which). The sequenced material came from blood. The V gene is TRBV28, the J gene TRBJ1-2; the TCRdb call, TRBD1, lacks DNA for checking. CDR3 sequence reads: CASSIDRVNYGYTF.